Shown below are 4 T cell receptor beta chains from a single sample sequenced in a study of T cells in Graves' hyperthyroidism and ophthalmopathy. Amplification of TCR beta CDR3 regions used RNA as the template. The study used the HTBI primer set for a first-round RT-PCR of the TCR CDR3. Via MiXCR, TCRdb re-called the multiplex PCR reads, giving one row per CDR3 protein. In the table there are hundreds of thousands of distinct CDR3 sequences, 16% of which are singletons. The sample consisted of blood. These receptors all come from a woman aged 18-35 years with Graves' ophthalmopathy.

The rearrangement joins TRBV19 to TRBJ1-2; D unclear. V shed 4 bases and J shed 3 bases, with 12 bases lying between them. Looked up from germline, CDR1 is LNHDA and CDR2 is SQIVND (reference sequence). The length of the CDR3 is 14 residues. The CDR3 DNA reads TGTGCCAGTAGTACCCCCTGGAAAGACTATGGCTACACCTTC. Translated, it gives CASSTPWKDYGYTF.

The chain joins TRBV28 to TRBJ1-1, with 9 nucleotides matching TRBD1. Looked up from germline, CDR1 is MDHEN and CDR2 is SYDVKM. The CDR3 has 14 amino acids. Losses at the gene ends were 5 bases for V and 4 bases for J; bases not matched to a gene: 5. This CDR3 is CASSTDRGSTEAFF. The DNA for the CDR3 is TGTGCCAGCAGTACGGACAGGGGCTCCACTGAAGCTTTCTTT.

This clonotype was found many times. The chain has TRBV28 and TRBJ2-7; a weak D match, TRBD2 (5 bases). V lost 5 bases and J lost 1, with 12 bases in between. Germline CDR1 and CDR2: MDHEN and SYDVKM. The CDR3 contains 14 residues. As DNA, the CDR3 is TGTGCCAGCAGTCCCCGCGGGTTTTCCTACGAGCAGTACTTC. Encoded protein: CASSPRGFSYEQYF.

This clonotype was counted a few times. One base away lies a much larger clone, so this may be a sequencing read error. The rearrangement uses TRBV5-1 and TRBJ2-7, with D perhaps given as TRBD1 or TRBD2 (5 bases each). This CDR3 comprises 14 residues. Germline CDR1 is SGHRS and CDR2 is YFSETQ. The V and J ends lost 4 bases and 5 bases respectively, with 16 bases between them. This chain's CDR3 is CASSTGRGPHEQYF. The CDR3 region has the DNA TGCGCCAGCAGCACGGGACGGGGACCTCACGAGCAGTACTTC.